Only one count was recorded for the clone carrying this T cell receptor beta chain. Original processing methods: Amplification of reference gene primers provided the estimated nucleated cell counts. Clones were read by immunoSEQ multiplex PCR, and TCRdb kept only the in-frame ones, dropping some. V and J calls and clone size follow that table, whereas D and trimming were derived from the DNA. The sample has around 120,000 clones, roughly 79% seen once. The record originates from a study of blood T cell repertoires in COVID-19. Study as a whole: The samples span acute and convalescent COVID-19 from the United States, Italy and Spain. In each case, the material was cDNA or gDNA derived from T cells, B-cell-depleted T cells, or PBMCs.

This receptor was obtained from a man in his 70s with acute or convalescent COVID-19. The material sequenced was peripheral blood.

The chain's CDR3 is CASSSFRQVHDGYTF. The DNA for the CDR3 is TGTGCCAGCAGCTCTTTTAGACAGGTCCACGATGGCTACACCTTC. The chain carries TRBV7-2 and TRBJ1-2; D may be TRBD1 (6 bases). Germline CDR1 reads SGHTA; CDR2 reads FQGNSA. Trimming removed 4 bases at V and 6 bases at J, with 18 bases between. The CDR3 is 15 amino acids.